This T cell receptor (beta chain) was observed in a study of blood T cell repertoires in COVID-19. Across the study: T cells, B-cell-depleted T cells, or PBMCs provided the cDNA or gDNA that served as material.

This CDR3 has 16 amino acids. Germline CDR1 is SEHNR and CDR2 is FQNEAQ (reference sequence). Trimming removed 1 base from V and 8 bases from J, with 18 bases in between. In the study's own analysis: How many nucleated cells were present was estimated from reference gene primer amplification. TCRdb keeps only in-frame clones here, not all; method: immunoSEQ multiplex PCR. For V, J and clone size, that table is used; D and trimming come from the DNA. The sample includes a few hundred thousand clones, about 91% of them seen just once. V gene TRBV7-9 combines with J gene TRBJ2-1; tentative D call: TRBD1 (5 bases). This receptor was identified in a woman in her 30s who had recovered from COVID-19. The sequenced material came from peripheral blood. CDR3 in DNA: TGTGCCAGCAGCTTAGTCCCCGGACAACAAACCCATGAGCAGTTCTTC. Residues: CASSLVPGQQTHEQFF.